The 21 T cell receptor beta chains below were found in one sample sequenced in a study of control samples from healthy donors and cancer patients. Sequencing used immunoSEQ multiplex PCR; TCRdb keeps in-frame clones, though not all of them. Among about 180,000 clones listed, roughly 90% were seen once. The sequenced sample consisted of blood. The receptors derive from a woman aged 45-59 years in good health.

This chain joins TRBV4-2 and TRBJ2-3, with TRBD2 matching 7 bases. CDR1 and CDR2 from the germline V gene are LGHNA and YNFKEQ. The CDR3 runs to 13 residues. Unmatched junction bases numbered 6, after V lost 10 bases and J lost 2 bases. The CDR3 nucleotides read TGTGCCACGTCTAGCGGAAACACAGATACGCAGTATTTT. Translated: CATSSGNTDTQYF.

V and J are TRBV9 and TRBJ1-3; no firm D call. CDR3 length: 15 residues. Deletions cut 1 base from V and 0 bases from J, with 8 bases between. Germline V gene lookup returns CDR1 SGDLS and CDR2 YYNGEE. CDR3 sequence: CASSVHAISGNTIYF. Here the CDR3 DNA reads TGTGCCAGCAGCGTACATGCGATCTCTGGAAACACCATATATTTT. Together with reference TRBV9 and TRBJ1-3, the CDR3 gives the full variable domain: DSGVTQTPKHLITATGQRVTLRCSPRSGDLSVYWYQQSLDQGLQFLIQYYNGEERAKGNILERFSAQQFPDLHSELNLSSLELGDSALYFCASSVHAISGNTIYFGEGSWLTVV.

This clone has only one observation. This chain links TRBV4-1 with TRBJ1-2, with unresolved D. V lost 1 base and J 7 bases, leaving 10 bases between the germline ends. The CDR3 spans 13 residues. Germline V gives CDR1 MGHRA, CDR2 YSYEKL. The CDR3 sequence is CASSQGPIGGYTF. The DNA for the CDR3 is TGCGCCAGCAGCCAAGGGCCTATAGGTGGCTACACCTTC.

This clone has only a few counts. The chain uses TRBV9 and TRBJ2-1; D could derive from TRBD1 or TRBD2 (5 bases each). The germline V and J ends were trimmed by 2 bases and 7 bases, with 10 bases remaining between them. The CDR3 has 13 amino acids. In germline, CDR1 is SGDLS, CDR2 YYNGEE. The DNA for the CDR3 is TGTGCCAGCAGCGTGGGACCGTTGAATGAGCAGTTCTTC. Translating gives CASSVGPLNEQFF.

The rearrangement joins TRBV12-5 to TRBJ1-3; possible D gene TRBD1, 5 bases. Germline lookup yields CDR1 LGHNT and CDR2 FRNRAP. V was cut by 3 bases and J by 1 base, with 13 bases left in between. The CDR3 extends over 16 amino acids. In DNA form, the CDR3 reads TGTGCTAGTGGTTTCCCGTTGGACATTTCTGGAAACACCATATATTTT. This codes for CASGFPLDISGNTIYF. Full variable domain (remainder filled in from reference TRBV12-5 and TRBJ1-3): DARVTQTPRHKVTEMGQEVTMRCQPILGHNTVFWYRQTMMQGLELLAYFRNRAPLDDSGMPKDRFSAEMPDATLATLKIQPSEPRDSAVYFCASGFPLDISGNTIYFGEGSWLTVV.

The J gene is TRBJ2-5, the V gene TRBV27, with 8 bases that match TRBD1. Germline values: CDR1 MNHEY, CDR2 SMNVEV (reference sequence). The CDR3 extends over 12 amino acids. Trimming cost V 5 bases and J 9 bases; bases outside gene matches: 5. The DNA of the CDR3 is TGTGCCAGCAGTCACAGGGGGGCGGCCCAGTACTTC. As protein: CASSHRGAAQYF.

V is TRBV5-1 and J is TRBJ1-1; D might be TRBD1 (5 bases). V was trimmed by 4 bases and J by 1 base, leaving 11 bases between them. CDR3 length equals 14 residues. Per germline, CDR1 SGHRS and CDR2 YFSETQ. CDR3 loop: CASSRGDSNTEAFF. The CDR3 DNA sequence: TGCGCCAGCAGCCGGGGGGATTCGAACACTGAAGCTTTCTTT.

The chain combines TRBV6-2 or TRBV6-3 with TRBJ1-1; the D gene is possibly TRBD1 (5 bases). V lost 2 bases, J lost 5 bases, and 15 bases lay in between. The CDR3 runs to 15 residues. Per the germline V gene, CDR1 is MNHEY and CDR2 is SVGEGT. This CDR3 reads CASSYSGAGKTEAFF. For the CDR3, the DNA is TGTGCCAGCAGTTACAGCGGGGCTGGAAAAACTGAAGCTTTCTTT.

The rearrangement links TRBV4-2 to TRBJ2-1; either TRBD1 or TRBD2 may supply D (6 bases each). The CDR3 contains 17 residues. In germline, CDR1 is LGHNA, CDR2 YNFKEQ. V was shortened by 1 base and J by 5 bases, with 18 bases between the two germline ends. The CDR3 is CASSQAEGRTAHNEQFF. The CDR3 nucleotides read TGTGCCAGCAGCCAAGCGGAAGGGAGGACAGCACACAATGAGCAGTTCTTC.

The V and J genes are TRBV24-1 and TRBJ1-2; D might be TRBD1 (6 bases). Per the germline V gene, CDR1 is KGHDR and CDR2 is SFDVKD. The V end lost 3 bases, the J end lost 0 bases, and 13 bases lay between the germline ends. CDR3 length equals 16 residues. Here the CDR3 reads CATSDGGAPANYGYTF. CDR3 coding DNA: TGTGCCACCAGTGATGGGGGCGCCCCAGCTAACTATGGCTACACCTTC.

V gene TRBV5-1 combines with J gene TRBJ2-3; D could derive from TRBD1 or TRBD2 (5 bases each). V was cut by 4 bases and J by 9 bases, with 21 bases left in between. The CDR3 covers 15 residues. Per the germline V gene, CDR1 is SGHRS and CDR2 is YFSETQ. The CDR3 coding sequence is TGCGCCAGCAGCGAGATGGGACCCCCGGGTTACACGCAGTATTTT. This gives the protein CASSEMGPPGYTQYF.

CDR3 sequence reads: CASSLTGDTGELFF. DNA for the CDR3: TGTGCCAGCAGCTTAACAGGGGACACCGGGGAGCTGTTTTTT. The chain uses TRBV7-3 and TRBJ2-2; TRBD1 might be the D (5 bases). CDR1 and CDR2 (germline): SGHTA, FQGTGA. Trimming cost V 0 bases and J 3 bases, with 5 bases left between them. The CDR3 is 14 amino acids. Filled out from reference TRBV7-3 and TRBJ2-2, the complete variable domain reads GAGVSQTPSNKVTEKGKYVELRCDPISGHTALYWYRQSLGQGPEFLIYFQGTGAADDSGLPNDRFFAVRPEGSVSTLKIQRTERGDSAVYLCASSLTGDTGELFFGEGSRLTVL.

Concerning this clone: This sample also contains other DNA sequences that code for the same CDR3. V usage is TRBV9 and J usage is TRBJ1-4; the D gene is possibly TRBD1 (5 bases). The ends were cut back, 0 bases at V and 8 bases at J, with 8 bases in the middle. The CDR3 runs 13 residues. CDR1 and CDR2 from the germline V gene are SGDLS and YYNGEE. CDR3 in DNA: TGTGCCAGCAGCGTAGGCGGGGACGAAAAACTGTTTTTT. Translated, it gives CASSVGGDEKLFF.

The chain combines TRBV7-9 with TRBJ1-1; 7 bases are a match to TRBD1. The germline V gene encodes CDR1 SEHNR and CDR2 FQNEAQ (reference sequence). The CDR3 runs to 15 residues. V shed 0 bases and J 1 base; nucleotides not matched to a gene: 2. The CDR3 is CASSLAEGANTEAFF. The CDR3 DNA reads TGTGCCAGCAGCTTAGCGGAGGGGGCGAACACTGAAGCTTTCTTT.

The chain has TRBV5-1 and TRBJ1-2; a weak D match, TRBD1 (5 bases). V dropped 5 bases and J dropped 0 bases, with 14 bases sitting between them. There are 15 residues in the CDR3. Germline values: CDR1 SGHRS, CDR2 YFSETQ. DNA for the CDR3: TGCGCCAGCAGGGTAATCGGGGGTACTAACTATGGCTACACCTTC. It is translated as CASRVIGGTNYGYTF.

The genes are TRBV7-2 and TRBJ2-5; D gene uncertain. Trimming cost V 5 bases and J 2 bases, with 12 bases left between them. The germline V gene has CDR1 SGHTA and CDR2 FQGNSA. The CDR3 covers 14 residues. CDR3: CASSPPGNQETQYF. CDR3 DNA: TGTGCCAGCAGCCCCCCAGGAAATCAAGAGACCCAGTACTTC.

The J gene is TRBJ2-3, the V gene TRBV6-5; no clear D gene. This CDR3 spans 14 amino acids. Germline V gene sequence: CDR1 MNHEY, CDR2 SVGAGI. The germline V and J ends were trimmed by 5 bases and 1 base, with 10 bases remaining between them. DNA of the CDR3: TGTGCCAGCAGTAGGGTGTTCGGCACAGATACGCAGTATTTT. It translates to CASSRVFGTDTQYF.

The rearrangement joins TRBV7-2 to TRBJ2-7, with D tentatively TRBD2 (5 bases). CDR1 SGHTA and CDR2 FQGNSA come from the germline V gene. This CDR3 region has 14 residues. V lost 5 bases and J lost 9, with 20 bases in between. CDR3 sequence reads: CASSAGDGMRVQYF. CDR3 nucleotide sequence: TGTGCCAGCAGCGCCGGGGATGGTATGCGCGTGCAGTACTTC. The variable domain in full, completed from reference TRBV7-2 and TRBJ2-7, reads GAGVSQSPSNKVTEKGKDVELRCDPISGHTALYWYRQSLGQGLEFLIYFQGNSAPDKSGLPSDRFSAERTGGSVSTLTIQRTQQEDSAVYLCASSAGDGMRVQYFGPGTRLTVT.

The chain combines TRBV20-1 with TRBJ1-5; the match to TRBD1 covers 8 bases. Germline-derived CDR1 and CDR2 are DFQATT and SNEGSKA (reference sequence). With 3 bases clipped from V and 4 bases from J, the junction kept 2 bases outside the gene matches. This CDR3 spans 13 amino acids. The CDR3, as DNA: TGCAGTGCTAGTACAGGGGGGAATCAGCCCCAGCATTTT. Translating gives CSASTGGNQPQHF.

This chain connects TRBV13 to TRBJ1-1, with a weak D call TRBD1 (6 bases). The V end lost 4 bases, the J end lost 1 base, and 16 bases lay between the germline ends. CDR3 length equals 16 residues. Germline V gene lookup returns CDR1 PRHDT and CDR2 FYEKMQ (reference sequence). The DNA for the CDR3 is TGTGCCAGCAGCTCCGTGAGCGTAGGGGGGAACACTGAAGCTTTCTTT. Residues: CASSSVSVGGNTEAFF.

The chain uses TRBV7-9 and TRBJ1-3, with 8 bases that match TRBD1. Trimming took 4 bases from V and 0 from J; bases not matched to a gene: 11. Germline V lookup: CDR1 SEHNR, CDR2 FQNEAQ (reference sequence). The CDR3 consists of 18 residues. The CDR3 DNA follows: TGTGCCAGCAGCTCCCGGACAGGGCGTCCGTCCTCTGGAAACACCATATATTTT. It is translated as CASSSRTGRPSSGNTIYF.